The present T cell receptor beta chain was sequenced within a study of blood T cell repertoires in COVID-19. About the study: Sites in the United States, Italy and Spain provided acute and convalescent COVID-19 samples.

Germline-derived CDR1 and CDR2 are SGHAT and FQNNGV. The V end was cut by 4 bases, the J end by 10 bases, with 19 bases between. The CDR3 totals 14 residues. This clone occurred a few times. Under the authors' procedure: Nucleated cell counts were estimated from reference gene primer amplification. The data were produced by immunoSEQ multiplex PCR, yet TCRdb's version contains in-frame clones alone and is incomplete. V and J calls and clone size follow that table, whereas D and trimming were derived from the DNA. Here the sample spans hundreds of thousands of clones, roughly 90% being singletons. The sequenced material came from peripheral blood. The V and J genes are TRBV11-2 and TRBJ1-1; maybe TRBD1 (6 bases). The receptor was derived from a woman aged 45-65 years with acute or convalescent COVID-19. CDR3 bases: TGTGCCAGCAGCTCCTCCGGGGGGCAACTGGCAGCTTTCTTT. Protein: CASSSSGGQLAAFF.